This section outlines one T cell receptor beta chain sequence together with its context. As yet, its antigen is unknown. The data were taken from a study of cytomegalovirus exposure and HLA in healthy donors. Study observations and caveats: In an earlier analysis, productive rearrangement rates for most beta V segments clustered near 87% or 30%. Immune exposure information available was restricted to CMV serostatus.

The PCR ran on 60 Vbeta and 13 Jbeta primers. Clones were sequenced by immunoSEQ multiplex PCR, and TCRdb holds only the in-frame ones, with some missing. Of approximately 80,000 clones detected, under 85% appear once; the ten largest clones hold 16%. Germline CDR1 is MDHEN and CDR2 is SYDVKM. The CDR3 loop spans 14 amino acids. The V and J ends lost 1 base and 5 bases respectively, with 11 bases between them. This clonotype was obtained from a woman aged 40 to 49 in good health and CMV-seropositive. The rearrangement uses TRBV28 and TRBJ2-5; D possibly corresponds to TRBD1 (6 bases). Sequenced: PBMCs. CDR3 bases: TGTGCCAGCAGTTTATCAGGGGAAAGGGAGACCCAGTACTTC. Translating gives CASSLSGERETQYF.